These T cell receptor beta chains were read from a single sample in a study of shared clonotypes between healthy human individuals. Method: immunoSEQ multiplex PCR; TCRdb's copy keeps in-frame clones and lacks some. The sample has more than 550,000 clones, 80% to 95% seen once. Sequencing was done on a sample of memory CD8+ T cells from PBMCs. The receptors stem from a young man in good health. Some clones in this sample may be carry-over from other donors' samples. Both conserved end residues are part of each CDR3.

v_gene,CDR3aa
TRBV13,CASSYGRAPEAFF
TRBV27,CASSPRQGQSYEQYF
TRBV7-9,CAVGINEQFF
TRBV6-5,CATGEPNEQFF
TRBV10-3,CAISESIMPGSGDYTGELFF
TRBV18,CASSSDRGGYEQYF
TRBV9,CASSPHPDTQYF
TRBV19,CASSIRGQGGFGYTF
TRBV9,CASSESGQLDTDTQYF
TRBV4-3,CASSQELVQVPHEQYF
TRBV5-1,CASSLTGGNTEAFF
TRBV7-9,CASSFRVTSGNTIYF
TRBV27,CASSMGQWTEQFF
TRBV5-6,CASSLPGSGNTIYF
TRBV15,CATSRDIVMESRSYEQYF
TRBV28,CASSLSKETQYF
TRBV19,CASRPPIGHYNEQFF
TRBV6-5,CASSLRGQGAAGYTF
TRBV27,CASSSPGTGRTEAFF
TRBV5-4,CASSFPGGEAFF
TRBV9,CASSVGGGNQPQHF
TRBV11-2,CASSFREQFF
TRBV9,CASSLGETGNPEAFF
TRBV28,CASSFLPGDASSYNEQFF
TRBV11-2,CASSTGPGIYEQYF
TRBV27,CASSLTVLAGGDNEQFF
TRBV7-9,CASSSPRNSFEAFF
TRBV29-1,CSVSTTDSYTGELFF
TRBV5-1,CASRDLDSSGNTIYF
TRBV7-9,CASSQRTSRPISGANVLTF
TRBV14,CASSQGLQGRHEQYF
TRBV30,CAWTGRSMNTEAFF
TRBV27,CASSLLLERGTQYF
TRBV7-9,CASSLSLAGPRSTEQFF
TRBV19,CASSITSVAYNEQFF
TRBV19,CASSRPGGYNEQFF
TRBV2,CASSENHNEQFF
TRBV6-6,CASSSDRDRVNYGYTF
TRBV5-4,CASRQDIPVGFTDTQYF
TRBV2,CASSERRVGTDTQYF
TRBV28,CASLRDREPNQPQHF
TRBV6-8,CASRHTTSVRTDTQYF
TRBV19,CASSLRQSNQPQHF
TRBV28,CASSFNRQGHSYEQYF
TRBV6-5,CASSYTTRDEQYF
TRBV7-9,CASSLPLAGVETQYF
TRBV7-8,CASSLVVRSPMKEEKETQYF
TRBV27,CASSSRVGPDRGEQYF
TRBV16,CASSHDRVAPGNTIYF
TRBV6-5,CASSYSRERGYTF